Shown below are 9 T cell receptor beta chains from a single sample sequenced in a study of T cells after yellow fever vaccination (dated by TCRdb to 2018 to 2020). The treatment or condition label for this specimen denotes: live attenuated yellow fever vaccine strain. Libraries came from 5' RACE. For sequencing, an Illumina HiSeq 2500 was employed. TCRdb took the public reads, trimmed them with fastp at Q25, ran MiXCR for clone calling and kept in-frame beta chains. Under each unique CDR3 protein, matching rows form one entry showing the most common genes and DNA. Recorded for this sample are approximately 550,000 distinct CDR3 sequences; approximately 13% of them occurred a single time. The ten most abundant clones make up around 15% of the sample. The sample here was PBMCs, taken on the day of the yellow fever booster vaccination. These TCRs come from a young man who received the YFV17D yellow fever vaccine.

The V call is TRBV6-5, the J call TRBJ2-1; TRBD1 or TRBD2 may be the D gene (5 bases each). The CDR3 has 12 amino acids. Looked up from germline, CDR1 is MNHEY and CDR2 is SVGAGI. Deletions cut 2 bases from V and 8 bases from J, with 7 bases between. This chain's CDR3 is CASSYRDDEQFF. CDR3 coding DNA: TGTGCCAGCAGTTACAGGGACGATGAGCAGTTCTTC.

This clonotype came up many times. The chain links TRBV12-3 or TRBV12-4 to TRBJ2-5; the match to TRBD2 covers 10 bases. The CDR3 length is 15 residues. J lost 5 bases, V lost 0 bases, and 3 bases had no gene match. CDR3 amino acids: CASSLALAGVETQYF. The CDR3 nucleotides read TGTGCCAGCAGTTTAGCCCTAGCGGGAGTTGAGACCCAGTACTTC.

V and J are TRBV15 and TRBJ2-3; the match to TRBD2 covers 7 bases. This CDR3 has 13 residues. The J segment lost 4 bases and the V segment lost 8 bases, leaving 6 bases of the junction unmatched. The germline V gene has CDR1 LNHNV and CDR2 YYDKDF (reference sequence). CDR3 DNA sequence: TGTGCCACCGGCGGGAGCGGCTCAGATACGCAGTATTTT. Its translation: CATGGSGSDTQYF.

This clonotype was counted many times. The chain combines TRBV12-3 or TRBV12-4 with TRBJ1-6; TRBD1 is a possible D gene (5 bases). The length of the CDR3 is 15 residues. V lost 5 bases, J lost 8 bases, and 16 bases lay in between. For the CDR3, the DNA is TGTGCCAGCAGTCCGGCCCCCGGGACCTATTCACCCCTCCACTTT. Its protein product is CASSPAPGTYSPLHF.

The J gene is TRBJ1-1, the V gene TRBV7-3; D is unclear. With 2 bases removed from V and 6 bases from J, the gap between germline ends came to 10 bases. Looked up from germline, CDR1 is SGHTA and CDR2 is FQGTGA. CDR3 length: 13 amino acids. DNA for the CDR3: TGTGCCAGCAGCTTAGTGGGCAAACCTGAAGCTTTCTTT. Protein sequence: CASSLVGKPEAFF.

The chain couples TRBV29-1 to TRBJ2-2; tentative D call: TRBD1 (5 bases). V shed 3 bases and J shed 6 bases, with 8 bases lying between them. CDR1 is SQVTM, CDR2 ANQGSEA, per germline. The CDR3 sequence is 12 residues long. DNA for the CDR3: TGCAGCGTTGATGCAGGGTCCGGGGAGCTGTTTTTT. This codes for CSVDAGSGELFF.

This clonotype has more than one count but fewer than ten. The gene calls are TRBV4-3 and TRBJ2-3; possibly TRBD1 or TRBD2 for D (5 bases each). The germline gives CDR1 LGHNA, CDR2 YSLEER. V was shortened by 0 bases and J by 1 base, with 14 bases between the two germline ends. CDR3 size: 17 residues. The CDR3 here is CASSQDHGASRTDTQYF. In DNA form, the CDR3 reads TGCGCCAGCAGCCAAGATCATGGGGCTAGCCGCACAGATACGCAGTATTTT.

The table lists this clonotype with a few counts. One end of the junction does not line up with germline, which may come from a read error. V gene TRBV12-3 or TRBV12-4 combines with J gene TRBJ2-1; 9 positions match TRBD2. The CDR3 is made up of 14 amino acids. CDR3 DNA sequence: TGTGCCAGCAGGTTAGCGGGAGCGATCAATGAGCAGTTCTTC. Its translation is CASRLAGAINEQFF.

This clonotype was observed a handful of times. The gene calls are TRBV30 and TRBJ2-5; D remains ambiguous. This CDR3 is 14 amino acids long. Germline CDR1 reads GTSNPN; CDR2 reads SVGIG (reference sequence). Trimming took off 0 bases at V and 5 bases at J, with 13 bases between the two ends. DNA of the CDR3: TGTGCCTGGAGTGTCGTACATCCCCGGGAGACCCAGTACTTC. Its protein product is CAWSVVHPRETQYF.